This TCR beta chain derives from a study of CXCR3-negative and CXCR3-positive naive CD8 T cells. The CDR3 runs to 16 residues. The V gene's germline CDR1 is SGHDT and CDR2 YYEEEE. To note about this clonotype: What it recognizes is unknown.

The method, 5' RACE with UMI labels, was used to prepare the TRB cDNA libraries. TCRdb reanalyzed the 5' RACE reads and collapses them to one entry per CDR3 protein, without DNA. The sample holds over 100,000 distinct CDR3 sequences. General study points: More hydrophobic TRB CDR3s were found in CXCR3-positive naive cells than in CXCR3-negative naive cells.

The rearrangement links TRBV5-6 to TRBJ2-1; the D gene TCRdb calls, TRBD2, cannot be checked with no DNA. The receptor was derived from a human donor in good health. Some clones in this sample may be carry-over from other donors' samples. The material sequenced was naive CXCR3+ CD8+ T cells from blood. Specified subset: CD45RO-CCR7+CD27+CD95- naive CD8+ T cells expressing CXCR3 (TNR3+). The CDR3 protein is CASSLGASGAYNEQFF. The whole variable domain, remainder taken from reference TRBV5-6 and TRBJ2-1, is DAGVTQSPTHLIKTRGQQVTLRCSPKSGHDTVSWYQQALGQGPQFIFQYYEEEERQRGNFPDRFSGHQFPNYSSELNVNALLLGDSALYLCASSLGASGAYNEQFFGPGTRLTVL.